Shown below are 8 T cell receptor beta chains from a single sample sequenced in a study of blood T cell repertoires in COVID-19. Here immunoSEQ multiplex PCR was the method, and the copy in TCRdb shows in-frame clones only, minus some. The sample consists of 70,000 to 95,000 clones, 70% to 90% of them appearing once. The sample comprised peripheral blood. The receptor source for this set is a man aged 50 or older with COVID-19, enrolled during active disease.

This chain links TRBV10-3 with TRBJ1-6, with D unresolved. The germline gives CDR1 ENHRY, CDR2 SYGVKD. V lost 6 bases and J lost 4, with 7 bases in between. The CDR3 runs to 13 residues. In DNA form, the CDR3 reads TGTGCCATCAGCCTACAGTATAATTCACCCCTCCACTTT. Protein product: CAISLQYNSPLHF.

CDR3 nucleotides: TGTGCCAGCAGCCTTTCCGGGACTAGAATCTCGGATACGCAGTATTTT. Translation gives CASSLSGTRISDTQYF. The V call is TRBV3-1 (or the pseudogene TRBV3-2), the J call TRBJ2-3; 8 nucleotides agree with TRBD2. The V segment lost 4 bases and the J segment 6 bases; nucleotides outside the gene matches: 12. The CDR3 runs 16 residues. The V gene's germline CDR1 is LGHDT and CDR2 YNNKEL (reference sequence).

The chain is built from TRBV21-1 and TRBJ1-4; the table's D call, TRBD1, was not checked against the DNA. TRBV21-1 is reported as a pseudogene. The CDR3 is 17 residues long. In DNA, the CDR3 is TGTGCCAGCAGCACGGACAGGGGAAGAGCAACTAATGAAAAACTGTTTTTT. Translation: CASSTDRGRATNEKLFF.

The V call is TRBV4-1, the J call TRBJ2-5; possibly TRBD1 for D (6 bases). Trimming pared 6 bases from V and 4 bases from J, leaving 12 bases between. Germline-derived CDR1 and CDR2 are MGHRA and YSYEKL. The CDR3 has 13 amino acids. The CDR3 sequence: CASRRTVSETQYF. CDR3 in DNA: TGCGCCAGCAGGCGGACAGTATCAGAGACCCAGTACTTC.

This rearrangement joins TRBV10-3 to TRBJ1-1, with TRBD1 matching over 10 bases. From germline, CDR1 is ENHRY and CDR2 SYGVKD. This CDR3 contains 13 residues. J lost 6 bases, V lost 6 bases, and 4 bases had no gene match. The CDR3 bases are TGTGCCATCAGGAGGGACAGGGGCCCTGAAGCTTTCTTT. Translated, it gives CAIRRDRGPEAFF.

The table lists this clone with a few counts. This chain connects TRBV19 to TRBJ2-7; 9 bases align to TRBD1. The germline V gene encodes CDR1 LNHDA and CDR2 SQIVND (reference sequence). Trimming took 3 bases from V and 3 from J; bases not matched to a gene: 6. This CDR3 is built from 15 residues. In nucleotides, the CDR3 is TGTGCCAGTAGTATCCTTGGGACAGGGAACTACGAGCAGTACTTC. Its translation: CASSILGTGNYEQYF.

The gene calls are TRBV19 and TRBJ1-6; no definite D call. Trimming took off 8 bases at V and 9 bases at J, with 14 bases between the two ends. This CDR3 region has 13 residues. Germline CDR1 is LNHDA and CDR2 is SQIVND (reference sequence). The CDR3 region has the DNA TGTGCCAGTTCATCCGGGTGGCGTTCACCCCTCCACTTT. Its protein product is CASSSGWRSPLHF.

This chain links TRBV18 with TRBJ2-1; 8 bases agree with TRBD2. V gave up 2 bases and J gave up 5 bases; unmatched junction bases: 2. The CDR3 is made up of 14 amino acids. From germline, CDR1 is KGHSH and CDR2 LQKENI. In nucleotides, the CDR3 is TGTGCCAGCTCACCAAGCGGGGGTAACAATGAGCAGTTCTTC. It yields the protein CASSPSGGNNEQFF. The entire variable domain, with the rest obtained from reference TRBV18 and TRBJ2-1, is as follows: NAGVMQNPRHLVRRRGQEARLRCSPMKGHSHVYWYRQLPEEGLKFMVYLQKENIIDESGMPKERFSAEFPKEGPSILRIQQVVRGDSAAYFCASSPSGGNNEQFFGPGTRLTVL.